This TCR beta chain comes out of a study of shared clonotypes between healthy human individuals. Germline loops: CDR1 SQVTM, CDR2 ANQGSEA. Trimming pared 4 bases from V and 7 bases from J, leaving 14 bases between. This CDR3 comprises 13 residues. Method: immunoSEQ multiplex PCR; TCRdb's copy keeps in-frame clones and lacks some. Of about 1.5 million clones in the sample, roughly 96% were seen once. This receptor was identified in a man aged 30 to 39 in good health. Material for sequencing was naive CD4+ T cells sorted from blood. The subset is: CD45RA+ positively selected. The chain has TRBV29-1 and TRBJ2-1, with TRBD1 as a possible D gene (5 bases). CDR3 sequence reads: CSVGLGRANEQFF. CDR3 DNA: TGCAGCGTTGGATTAGGCAGGGCGAATGAGCAGTTCTTC.